What follows describes a single TCR beta chain. The antigen is undetermined. The patients, who ranged from 18 to 65 in age, presented with newly diagnosed hyperthyroidism lasting under 2 months. This record belongs to a study of T cells in Graves' hyperthyroidism and ophthalmopathy. Authors of the study amplified TCR beta CDR3 regions from RNA transcripts. With the HTBI primer set, the TCR CDR3 went through a first round of RT-PCR. TCRdb fed the multiplex PCR reads into MiXCR, producing one record per CDR3 protein. The data contain about 760,000 distinct CDR3 sequences, roughly a third of them seen just once; the ten biggest clones take up less than 35%. Study-wide findings and caveats: The model made its ophthalmopathy prediction, and onset followed a median around 6.9 months later.

The TCR sequence derives from a middle-aged woman with Graves' hyperthyroidism. The source material was blood.

For the CDR3, the DNA is TGTGCCATCAGTGAGTCGATTTACATGACTAGCGGGAACTACGAGCAGTACTTC. It encodes CAISESIYMTSGNYEQYF. The chain is built from TRBV10-3 and TRBJ2-7; 11 bases agree with TRBD2. CDR1 and CDR2 from the germline V gene are ENHRY and SYGVKD. The V and J ends lost 0 bases and 3 bases, in that order; junction bases with no gene match: 10. The CDR3 length is 18 residues.